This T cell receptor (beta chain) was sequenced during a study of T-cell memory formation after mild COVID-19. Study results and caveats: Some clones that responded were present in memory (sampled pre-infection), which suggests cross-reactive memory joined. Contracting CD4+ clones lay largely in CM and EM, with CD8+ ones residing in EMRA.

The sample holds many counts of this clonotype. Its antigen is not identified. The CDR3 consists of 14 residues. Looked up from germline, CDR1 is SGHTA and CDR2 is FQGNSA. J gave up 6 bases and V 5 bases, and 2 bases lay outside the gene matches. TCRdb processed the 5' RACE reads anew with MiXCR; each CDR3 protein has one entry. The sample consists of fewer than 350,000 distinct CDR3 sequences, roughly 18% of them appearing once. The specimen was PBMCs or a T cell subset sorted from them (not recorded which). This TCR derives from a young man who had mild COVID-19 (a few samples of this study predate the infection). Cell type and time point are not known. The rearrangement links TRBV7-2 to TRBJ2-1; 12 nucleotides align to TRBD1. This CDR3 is CASSRDRGPNEQFF. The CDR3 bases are TGTGCCAGCAGCCGGGACAGGGGGCCCAATGAGCAGTTCTTC.